This T cell receptor beta chain emerged from a study of shared clonotypes between healthy human individuals. The DNA input per sorted-subset replicate PCR was roughly 0.2 ug, corresponding to 30,000 or so T cell genomes. Assay: immunoSEQ multiplex PCR; the TCRdb copy retains only in-frame clones and omits some. Found here are around 2,100,000 clones, about 95% of them singletons; the top ten hold more than 0.9%. This CDR3 spans 14 amino acids. Trimming left V 1 base short and J 5 bases short, with 11 bases between. Germline values: CDR1 MGHRA, CDR2 YSYEKL. Naive CD8 cells were CD45RO-negative, positively selected for CCR7, excluding terminally differentiated effector memory CD45RA+ cells.

The sequence derives from a man younger than 30 in good health. The gene calls are TRBV4-1 and TRBJ2-5; D is unclear. The material sequenced was naive CD8+ T cells sorted from blood. CDR3 in DNA: TGCGCCAGCAGCCAAGTAAGTTCCACCGAGACCCAGTACTTC. This translates into CASSQVSSTETQYF.